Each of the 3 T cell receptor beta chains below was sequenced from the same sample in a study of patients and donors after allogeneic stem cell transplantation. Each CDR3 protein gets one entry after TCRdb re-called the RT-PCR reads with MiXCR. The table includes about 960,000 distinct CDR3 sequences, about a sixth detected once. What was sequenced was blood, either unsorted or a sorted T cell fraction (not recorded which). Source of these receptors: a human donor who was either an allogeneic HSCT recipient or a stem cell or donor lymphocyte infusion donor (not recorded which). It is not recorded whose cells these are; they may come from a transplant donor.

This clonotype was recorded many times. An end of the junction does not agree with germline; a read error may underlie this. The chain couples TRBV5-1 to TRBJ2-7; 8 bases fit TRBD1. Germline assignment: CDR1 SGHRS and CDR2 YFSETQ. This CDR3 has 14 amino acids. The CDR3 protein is CASSSGQGPYEQYF. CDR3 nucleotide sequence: TGTGCCAGCAGTTCTGGACAGGGCCCCTACGAGCAGTACTTC.

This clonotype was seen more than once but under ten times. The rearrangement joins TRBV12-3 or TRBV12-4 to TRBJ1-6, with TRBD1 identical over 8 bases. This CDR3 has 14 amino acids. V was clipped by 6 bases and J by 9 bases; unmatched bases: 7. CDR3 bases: TGTGCCAGCAGCCATGGGACAGGTGGTTCACCCCTCCACTTT. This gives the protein CASSHGTGGSPLHF.

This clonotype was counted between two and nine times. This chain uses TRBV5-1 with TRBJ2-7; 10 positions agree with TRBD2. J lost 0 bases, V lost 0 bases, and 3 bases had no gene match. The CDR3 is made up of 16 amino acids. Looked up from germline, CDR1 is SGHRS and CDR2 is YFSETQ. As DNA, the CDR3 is TGCGCCAGCAGCTTGGCCTGGACTAGCGGCTCCTACGAGCAGTACTTC. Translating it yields CASSLAWTSGSYEQYF.